These T cell receptor beta chains were read from a single sample in a study of control samples from healthy donors and cancer patients. Libraries were prepared by immunoSEQ multiplex PCR; TCRdb keeps only in-frame clonotypes and omits some of them. The sample lists about 79,000 clones, under 95% occurring once. The sequenced material came from PBMCs. These receptors were taken from a woman between 40 and 50 years old with lung cancer. The CDR3 runs from the conserved cysteine through the conserved F or W. A D gene is named only where the DNA matches it firmly. Rows give clone size only sometimes, using once, few, many, or a class for an expanded clone.

v_call,d_call,clone_size,j_call,cdr3_length,cdr3_aa,cdr3_nt
TRBV30,TRBD1,-,TRBJ1-2,16,CAWDRGRVGPIHGYTF,TGTGCCTGGGACAGGGGGCGCGTGGGGCCAATCCATGGCTACACCTTC
TRBV19,-,-,TRBJ2-7,15,CASSIQDGVPYEQYF,TGTGCCAGTAGTATACAGGACGGCGTCCCTTACGAGCAGTACTTC
TRBV6-6,TRBD1,-,TRBJ2-7,16,CASSPSLGQGHYEQYF,TGTGCCAGCAGTCCATCTCTGGGACAGGGCCACTACGAGCAGTACTTC
TRBV3-1/TRBV3-2,TRBD1,-,TRBJ1-5,15,CASSQASGQGQPQHF,TGTGCCAGCAGCCAAGCCTCAGGACAGGGTCAGCCCCAGCATTTT
TRBV2,TRBD2,-,TRBJ2-2,19,CASSEFHFGSGTTPGELFF,TGTGCCAGCAGTGAATTTCACTTCGGATCCGGGACTACCCCCGGGGAGCTGTTTTTT
TRBV24-1,-,-,TRBJ2-5,15,CATSDVQGGSETQYF,TGTGCCACCAGTGACGTGCAGGGGGGATCAGAGACCCAGTACTTC
TRBV5-1,TRBD2,once,TRBJ2-5,16,CASSALAGGPQETQYF,TGCGCCAGCAGCGCGCTAGCGGGGGGACCCCAAGAGACCCAGTACTTC
TRBV18,-,-,TRBJ1-6,14,CASSQGGRGAPLHF,TGTGCCAGCTCGCAAGGGGGTCGGGGGGCACCCCTCCACTTT
TRBV18,-,-,TRBJ1-4,16,CASSPLQRPYNEKLFF,TGTGCCAGCTCACCTTTACAGCGACCCTATAATGAAAAACTGTTTTTT
TRBV5-1,-,-,TRBJ2-1,18,CASSLVTGAPTYYNEQFF,TGCGCCAGCAGCTTGGTAACCGGGGCCCCGACGTATTACAATGAGCAGTTCTTC
TRBV5-4,-,once,TRBJ2-3,14,CASSLAAVPDTQYF,TGTGCCAGCAGCTTGGCGGCAGTCCCCGATACGCAGTATTTT
TRBV30,-,-,TRBJ1-4,14,CAWSVKLYNEKLFF,TGTGCCTGGAGTGTAAAGCTGTATAATGAAAAACTGTTTTTT
TRBV18,-,-,TRBJ2-1,13,CASSPPQGDEQFF,TGTGCCAGCTCACCACCACAGGGCGATGAGCAGTTCTTC
TRBV5-6,-,-,TRBJ1-2,12,CASSSDRSSYTF,TGTGCCAGCAGCTCCGACAGGTCAAGCTACACCTTC
TRBV18,-,-,TRBJ2-7,15,CASSPRWETSYEQYF,TGTGCCAGCTCACCACGCTGGGAGACCTCCTACGAGCAGTACTTC
TRBV6-5,TRBD2,-,TRBJ2-5,14,CASWASGGKETQYF,TGTGCCAGCTGGGCTAGCGGGGGGAAAGAGACCCAGTACTTC
TRBV5-1,TRBD2,-,TRBJ2-7,14,CASSRTSGGYEQYF,TGCGCCAGCAGCAGGACTAGCGGGGGTTACGAGCAGTACTTC
TRBV19,-,-,TRBJ2-1,12,CASGTRSNEQFF,TGTGCCAGTGGAACGAGGAGCAATGAGCAGTTCTTC
TRBV5-6,-,-,TRBJ2-3,18,CASSLVGQSPVGTDTQYF,TGTGCCAGCAGCTTGGTAGGACAGTCCCCCGTCGGCACAGATACGCAGTATTTT
TRBV14,TRBD1,-,TRBJ2-1,16,CASSPWDSQTYNEQFF,TGTGCCAGCAGCCCGTGGGACAGCCAAACCTACAATGAGCAGTTCTTC
TRBV28,-,once,TRBJ1-1,15,CASSLVGDGNTEAFF,TGTGCCAGCAGTTTGGTTGGGGATGGAAACACTGAAGCTTTCTTT
TRBV4-1,TRBD1,-,TRBJ1-4,17,CASSRKDRFITNEKLFF,TGCGCCAGCAGCCGAAAGGACAGGTTCATCACTAATGAAAAACTGTTTTTT
TRBV28,-,-,TRBJ2-4,15,CASTSGTLAKNIQYF,TGTGCCAGCACTTCAGGAACTTTAGCCAAAAACATTCAGTACTTC
TRBV28,-,-,TRBJ2-3,15,CASSLPGFSGHTQYF,TGTGCCAGCAGTTTACCCGGTTTCTCTGGGCATACGCAGTATTTT
TRBV27,-,few,TRBJ1-3,13,CASRGGAGNTIYF,TGTGCCAGCAGGGGAGGAGCCGGAAACACCATATATTTT
TRBV5-1,TRBD1,-,TRBJ1-1,17,CASSPPRQGAPDTEAFF,TGCGCCAGCAGCCCCCCCCGACAGGGGGCGCCGGACACTGAAGCTTTCTTT
TRBV7-9,TRBD1,-,TRBJ1-1,16,CASSPPVGTGNTEAFF,TGTGCCAGCAGCCCGCCGGTAGGGACAGGGAACACTGAAGCTTTCTTT
TRBV27,-,once,TRBJ2-3,12,CASSSRTDTQYF,TGTGCCAGCAGTTCCCGCACAGATACGCAGTATTTT
TRBV13,TRBD1,-,TRBJ2-1,16,CASSFATGTGSAEQFF,TGTGCCAGCAGCTTCGCGACCGGGACAGGGTCAGCTGAGCAGTTCTTC
TRBV7-9,TRBD1,-,TRBJ1-4,15,CASSLARDSNEKLFF,TGTGCCAGCAGCTTAGCTCGGGACAGTAATGAAAAACTGTTTTTT
TRBV5-4,-,few,TRBJ1-5,13,CASSLDGTQPQHF,TGTGCCAGCAGCTTGGATGGAACACAGCCCCAGCATTTT
TRBV30,TRBD2,-,TRBJ2-1,17,CAWSASRTSGGGNEQFF,TGTGCCTGGAGTGCGTCCAGGACTAGCGGGGGAGGGAATGAGCAGTTCTTC